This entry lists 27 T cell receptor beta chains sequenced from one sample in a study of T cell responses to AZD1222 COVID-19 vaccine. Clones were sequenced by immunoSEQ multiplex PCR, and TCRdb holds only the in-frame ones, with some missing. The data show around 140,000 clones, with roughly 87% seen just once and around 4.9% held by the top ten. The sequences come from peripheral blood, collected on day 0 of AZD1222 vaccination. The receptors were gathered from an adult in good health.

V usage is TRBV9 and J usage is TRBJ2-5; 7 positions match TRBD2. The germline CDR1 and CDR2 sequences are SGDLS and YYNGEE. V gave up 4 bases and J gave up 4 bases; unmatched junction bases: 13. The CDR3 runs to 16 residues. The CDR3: CASSPLGGSTGETQYF. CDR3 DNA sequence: TGTGCCAGCAGCCCTCTGGGAGGGTCAACGGGAGAGACCCAGTACTTC.

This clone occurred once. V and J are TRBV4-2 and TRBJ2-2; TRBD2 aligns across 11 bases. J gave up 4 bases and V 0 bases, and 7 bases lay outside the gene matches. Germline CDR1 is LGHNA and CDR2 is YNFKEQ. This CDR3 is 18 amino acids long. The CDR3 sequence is CASSQDGGLAAPTGELFF. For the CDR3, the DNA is TGTGCCAGCAGCCAAGATGGGGGACTAGCGGCCCCCACCGGGGAGCTGTTTTTT.

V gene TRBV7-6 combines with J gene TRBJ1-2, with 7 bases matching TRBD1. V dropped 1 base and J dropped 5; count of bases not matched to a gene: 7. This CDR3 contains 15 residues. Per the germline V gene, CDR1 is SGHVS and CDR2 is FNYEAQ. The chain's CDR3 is CASSLDDRAMYGYTF. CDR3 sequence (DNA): TGTGCCAGCAGCTTAGATGACAGGGCAATGTATGGCTACACCTTC.

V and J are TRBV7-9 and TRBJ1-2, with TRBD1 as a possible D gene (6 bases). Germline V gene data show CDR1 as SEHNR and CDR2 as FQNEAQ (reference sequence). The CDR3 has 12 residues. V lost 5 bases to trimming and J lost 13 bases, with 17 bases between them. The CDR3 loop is CASSPRQGISTF. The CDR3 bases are TGTGCCAGCAGCCCCCGGCAGGGGATAAGCACCTTC.

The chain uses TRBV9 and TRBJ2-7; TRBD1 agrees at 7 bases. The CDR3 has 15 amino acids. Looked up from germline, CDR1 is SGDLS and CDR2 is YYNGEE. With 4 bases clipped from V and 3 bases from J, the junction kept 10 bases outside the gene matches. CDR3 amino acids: CASSIQVGGRYEQYF. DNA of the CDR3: TGTGCCAGCAGCATCCAGGTAGGGGGCCGCTACGAGCAGTACTTC.

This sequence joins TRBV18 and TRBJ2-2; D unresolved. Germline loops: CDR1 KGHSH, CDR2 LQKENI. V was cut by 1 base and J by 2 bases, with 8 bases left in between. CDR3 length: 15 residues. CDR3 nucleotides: TGTGCCAGCTCACCACGTTCGCCTAACACCGGGGAGCTGTTTTTT. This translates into CASSPRSPNTGELFF.

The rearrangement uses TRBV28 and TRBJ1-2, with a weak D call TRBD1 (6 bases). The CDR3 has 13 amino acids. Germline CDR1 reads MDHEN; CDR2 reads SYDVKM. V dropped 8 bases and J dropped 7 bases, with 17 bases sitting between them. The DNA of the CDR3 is TGTGCCAGCGGAAGGTGGGGGGCGGGTGGCTACACCTTC. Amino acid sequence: CASGRWGAGGYTF.

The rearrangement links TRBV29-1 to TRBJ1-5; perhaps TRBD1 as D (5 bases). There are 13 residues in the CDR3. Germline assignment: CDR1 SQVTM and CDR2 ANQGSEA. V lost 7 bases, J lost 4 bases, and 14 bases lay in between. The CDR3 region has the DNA TGCAGCGCCAGATGGGGCGAGAATCAGCCCCAGCATTTT. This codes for CSARWGENQPQHF.

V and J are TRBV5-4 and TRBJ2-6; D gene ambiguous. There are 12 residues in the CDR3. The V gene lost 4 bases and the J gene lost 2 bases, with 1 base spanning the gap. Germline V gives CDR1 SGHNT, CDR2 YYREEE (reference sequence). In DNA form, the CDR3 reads TGTGCCAGCAGCCCTGGGGCCAACGTCCTGACTTTC. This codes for CASSPGANVLTF. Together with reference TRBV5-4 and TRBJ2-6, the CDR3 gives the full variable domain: ETGVTQSPTHLIKTRGQQVTLRCSSQSGHNTVSWYQQALGQGPQFIFQYYREEENGRGNFPPRFSGLQFPNYSSELNVNALELDDSALYLCASSPGANVLTFGAGSRLTVL.

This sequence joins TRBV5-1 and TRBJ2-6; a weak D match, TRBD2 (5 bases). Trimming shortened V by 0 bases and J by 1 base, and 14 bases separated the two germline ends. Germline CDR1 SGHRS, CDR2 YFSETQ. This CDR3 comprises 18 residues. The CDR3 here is CASSLGVTPGSGANVLTF. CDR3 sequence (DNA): TGCGCCAGCAGCTTGGGGGTTACCCCGGGGTCTGGGGCCAACGTCCTGACTTTC.

The chain's CDR3 is CATSRDRVADTQYF. In DNA, the CDR3 is TGTGCCACCAGTAGGGACAGGGTTGCAGATACGCAGTATTTT. The rearrangement uses TRBV15 and TRBJ2-3; 9 positions match TRBD1. The germline CDR1 and CDR2 sequences are LNHNV and YYDKDF (reference sequence). V lost 6 bases to trimming and J lost 4 bases; unmatched junction nucleotides: 5. The CDR3 length is 14 residues.

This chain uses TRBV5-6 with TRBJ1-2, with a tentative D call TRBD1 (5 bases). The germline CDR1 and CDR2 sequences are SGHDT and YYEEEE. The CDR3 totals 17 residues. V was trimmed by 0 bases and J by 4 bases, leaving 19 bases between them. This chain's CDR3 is CASSLGALQVSGYGYTF. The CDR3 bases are TGTGCCAGCAGCTTGGGCGCATTACAGGTATCGGGCTATGGCTACACCTTC.

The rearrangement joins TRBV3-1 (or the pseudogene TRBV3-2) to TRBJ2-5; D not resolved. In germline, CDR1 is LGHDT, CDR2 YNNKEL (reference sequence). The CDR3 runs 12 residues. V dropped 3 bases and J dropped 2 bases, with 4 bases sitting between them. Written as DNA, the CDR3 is TGTGCCAGCAGCCACTCACAAGAGACCCAGTACTTC. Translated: CASSHSQETQYF.

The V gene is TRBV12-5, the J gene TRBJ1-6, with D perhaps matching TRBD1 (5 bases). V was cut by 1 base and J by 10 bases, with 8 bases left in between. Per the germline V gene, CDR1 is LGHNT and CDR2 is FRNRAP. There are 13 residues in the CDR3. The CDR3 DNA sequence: TGTGCTAGTGGTTTGGAGCAGGGCTCACCCCTCCACTTT. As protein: CASGLEQGSPLHF.

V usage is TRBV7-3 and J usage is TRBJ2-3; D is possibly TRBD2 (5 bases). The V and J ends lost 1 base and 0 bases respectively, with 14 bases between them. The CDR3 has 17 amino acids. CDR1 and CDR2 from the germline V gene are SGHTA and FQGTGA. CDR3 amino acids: CASSLSSSRTSTDTQYF. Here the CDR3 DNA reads TGTGCCAGCAGCTTAAGCTCGAGCCGGACTAGCACAGATACGCAGTATTTT.

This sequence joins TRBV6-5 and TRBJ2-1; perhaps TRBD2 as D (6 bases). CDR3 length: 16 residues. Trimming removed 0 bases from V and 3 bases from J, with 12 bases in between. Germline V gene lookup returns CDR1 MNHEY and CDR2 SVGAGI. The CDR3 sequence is CASSYSSGEIYNEQFF. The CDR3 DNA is TGTGCCAGCAGTTACTCGTCGGGGGAAATCTACAATGAGCAGTTCTTC.

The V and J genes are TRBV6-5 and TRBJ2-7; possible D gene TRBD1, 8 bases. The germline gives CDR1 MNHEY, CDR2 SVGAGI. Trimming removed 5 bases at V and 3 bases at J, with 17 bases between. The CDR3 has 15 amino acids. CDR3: CASSKSGTGNYEQYF. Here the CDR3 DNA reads TGTGCCAGCAGTAAAAGCGGGACAGGTAACTACGAGCAGTACTTC.

The CDR3: CASSRQGLAYNEQFF. DNA of the CDR3: TGTGCCAGCAGTCGACAGGGGCTAGCCTACAATGAGCAGTTCTTC. This sequence joins TRBV6-2 or TRBV6-3 and TRBJ2-1; 8 nucleotides line up with TRBD1. This CDR3 is 15 amino acids long. Germline CDR1 and CDR2: MNHEY and SVGEGT. Trimming cost V 5 bases and J 2 bases; bases outside gene matches: 5.

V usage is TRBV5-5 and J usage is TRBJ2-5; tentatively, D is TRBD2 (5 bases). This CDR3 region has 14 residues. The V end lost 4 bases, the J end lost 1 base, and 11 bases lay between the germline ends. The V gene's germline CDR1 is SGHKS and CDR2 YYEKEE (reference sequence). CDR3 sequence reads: CASSATGGQETQYF. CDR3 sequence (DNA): TGTGCCAGCAGCGCGACCGGAGGCCAAGAGACCCAGTACTTC.

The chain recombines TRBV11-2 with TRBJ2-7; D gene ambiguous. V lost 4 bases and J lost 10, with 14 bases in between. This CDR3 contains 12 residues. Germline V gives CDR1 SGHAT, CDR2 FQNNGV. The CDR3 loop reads CASSSWALGQYF. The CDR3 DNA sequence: TGTGCCAGCAGCTCTTGGGCGTTGGGACAGTACTTC. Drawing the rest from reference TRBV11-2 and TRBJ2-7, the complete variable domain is EAGVAQSPRYKIIEKRQSVAFWCNPISGHATLYWYQQILGQGPKLLIQFQNNGVVDDSQLPKDRFSAERLKGVDSTLKIQPAKLEDSAVYLCASSSWALGQYFGPGTRLTVT.

Here the CDR3 reads CASSESLRFNEQFF. The CDR3 DNA sequence: TGCGCCAGCAGTGAGTCTTTGCGGTTCAATGAGCAGTTCTTC. The chain couples TRBV10-1 to TRBJ2-1; D is undetermined. V was clipped by 0 bases and J by 6 bases, with 9 bases between them. CDR3 length: 14 amino acids. Germline lookup yields CDR1 WNHNN and CDR2 SYGVQD (reference sequence).

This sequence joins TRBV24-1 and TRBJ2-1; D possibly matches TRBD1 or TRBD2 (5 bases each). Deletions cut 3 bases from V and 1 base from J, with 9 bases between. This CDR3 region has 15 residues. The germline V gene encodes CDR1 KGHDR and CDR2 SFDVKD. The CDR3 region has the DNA TGTGCCACCAGTGATCGGGACGGTTCCTACAATGAGCAGTTCTTC. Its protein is CATSDRDGSYNEQFF.

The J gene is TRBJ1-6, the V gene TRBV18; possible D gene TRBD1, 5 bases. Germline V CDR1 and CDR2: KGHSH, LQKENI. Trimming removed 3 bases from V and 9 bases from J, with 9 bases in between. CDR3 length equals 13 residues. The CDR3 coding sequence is TGTGCCAGCTCACCCAATGGGGGTTCACCCCTCCACTTT. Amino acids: CASSPNGGSPLHF.

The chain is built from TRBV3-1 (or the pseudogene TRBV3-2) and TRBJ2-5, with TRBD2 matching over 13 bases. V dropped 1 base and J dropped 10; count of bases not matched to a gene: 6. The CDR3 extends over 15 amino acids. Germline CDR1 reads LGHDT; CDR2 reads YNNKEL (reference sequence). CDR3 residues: CASSQGLAGGGGQYF. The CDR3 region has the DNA TGTGCCAGCAGCCAAGGACTAGCGGGAGGAGGGGGCCAGTACTTC.

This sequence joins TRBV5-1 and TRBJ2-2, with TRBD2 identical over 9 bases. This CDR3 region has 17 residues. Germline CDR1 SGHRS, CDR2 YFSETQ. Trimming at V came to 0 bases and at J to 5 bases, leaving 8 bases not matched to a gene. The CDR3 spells CASSLAISGRGTGELFF. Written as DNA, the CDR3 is TGCGCCAGCAGCTTGGCCATTAGCGGGAGAGGGACCGGGGAGCTGTTTTTT.

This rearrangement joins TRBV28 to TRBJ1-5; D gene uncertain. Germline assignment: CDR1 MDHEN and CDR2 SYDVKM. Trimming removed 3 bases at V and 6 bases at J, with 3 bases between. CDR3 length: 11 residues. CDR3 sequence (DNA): TGTGCCAGCAGTTTCTCTCAGCCCCAGCATTTT. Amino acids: CASSFSQPQHF.

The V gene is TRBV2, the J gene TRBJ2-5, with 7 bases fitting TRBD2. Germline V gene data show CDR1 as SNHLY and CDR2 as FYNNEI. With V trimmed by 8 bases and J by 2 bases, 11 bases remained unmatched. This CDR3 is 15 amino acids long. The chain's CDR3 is CASVGPGLMQETQYF. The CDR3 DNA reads TGTGCCAGCGTCGGACCGGGACTAATGCAAGAGACCCAGTACTTC.